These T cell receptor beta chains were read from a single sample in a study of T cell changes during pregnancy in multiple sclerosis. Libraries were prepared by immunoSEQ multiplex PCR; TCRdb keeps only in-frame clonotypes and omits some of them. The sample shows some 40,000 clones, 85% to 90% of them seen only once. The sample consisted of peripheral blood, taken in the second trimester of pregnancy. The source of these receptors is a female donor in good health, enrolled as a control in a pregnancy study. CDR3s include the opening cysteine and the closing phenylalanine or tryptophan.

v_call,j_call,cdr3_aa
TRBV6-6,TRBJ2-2,CAGRDRGTGELFF
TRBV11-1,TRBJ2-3,CASSEGLTDTQYF
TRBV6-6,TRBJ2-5,CASSLQGWKTQYF
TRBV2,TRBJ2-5,CASVTNRGSETQYF
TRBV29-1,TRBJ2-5,CSVDTGQGVGETQYF
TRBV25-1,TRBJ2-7,CASSGLTGAYEQYF
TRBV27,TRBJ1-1,CASSFEARNTEAFF
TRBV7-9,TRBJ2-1,CASSLTRREQFF
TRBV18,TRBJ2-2,CASSVGTADTGELFF
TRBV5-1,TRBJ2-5,CASSTDPGLAETQYF
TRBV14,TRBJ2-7,CASSRGQLNYEQYF